The TCR beta chain under discussion was sequenced for a study of early T cells in non-severe SARS-CoV-2 infection. As part of library construction, unique molecular identifiers were attached to individual cDNA molecules. TCRdb redid the calling of the 5' RACE reads with MiXCR, one entry per CDR3 protein. The sample lists roughly 70,000 distinct CDR3 sequences, 20% to 25% occurring once. V dropped 6 bases and J dropped 4; count of bases not matched to a gene: 6. CDR3 length: 14 residues. Germline V gene sequence: CDR1 MNHEY, CDR2 SMNVEV (reference sequence). There are a few counts of this clonotype. This TCR was recovered from an adult who was a healthcare worker with PCR-confirmed SARS-CoV-2 infection or an uninfected control (not recorded which). Sequencing was performed on whole blood, taken at baseline. The rearrangement joins TRBV27 to TRBJ2-7; 10 nucleotides agree with TRBD1. Here the CDR3 reads CASRGGTGAYEQYF. The CDR3 nucleotides are TGTGCCAGCAGAGGCGGGACAGGGGCATACGAGCAGTACTTC.